This T cell receptor (beta chain) was retrieved from a study of human T cells and chemical hapten exposure. Whole blood that had not been fractionated was the source of extracted total RNA. TCRdb recomputed calls from the 5' RACE reads with MiXCR, one row per CDR3 protein. The table records under 100,000 distinct CDR3 sequences, 15% to 20% of them present only once. Germline-derived CDR1 and CDR2 are LGHDT and YNNKEL (reference sequence). The length of the CDR3 is 15 residues. V lost 3 bases and J lost 2; bases outside the gene matches: 4. The V call is TRBV3-1, the J call TRBJ1-1; 9 nucleotides line up with TRBD1. The clonotype originates from a female donor in good health. Written as DNA, the CDR3 is TGTGCCAGCAGCCACCTGACAGGGGGTAACACTGAAGCTTTCTTT. Protein: CASSHLTGGNTEAFF.